This T cell receptor beta chain is drawn from a study of shared clonotypes between healthy human individuals. This CDR3 comprises 11 residues. Germline-derived CDR1 and CDR2 are SGHVS and FQNEAQ. With 2 bases removed from V and 5 bases from J, the gap between germline ends came to 1 base. The method was immunoSEQ multiplex PCR; TCRdb's version includes in-frame clones alone and lacks a portion of them. The table has fewer than 400,000 clones, about 74% seen once. This clonotype was sampled from a man aged 25 to 40 in good health. V is TRBV7-8 and J is TRBJ2-1; D is unresolved. Sequenced sample: memory CD4+ T cells sorted from blood. Subset of the sample: CD45RA-negative fraction. The CDR3 region has the DNA TGTGCCAGCAGCTTACACAATGAGCAGTTCTTC. This translates into CASSLHNEQFF.